This is a list of T cell receptor beta chains from one sample in a study of blood T cell repertoires in COVID-19. Assay used: immunoSEQ multiplex PCR; TCRdb lists only in-frame clones, some missing. The data show approximately 140,000 clones, around 87% seen once. Specimen: peripheral blood. The receptors originated from a man aged 18-30 years with COVID-19, enrolled during active disease. CDR3s include the opening cysteine and the closing phenylalanine or tryptophan. Fields, in order: J gene, V gene, D gene, CDR3 protein. A D gene is named only where the DNA matches it firmly.

TRBJ2-1 | TRBV9 | - | CASSASSYNEQFF
TRBJ1-2 | TRBV4-3 | TRBD1 | CASSQEFRTGLDYGYTF
TRBJ2-1 | TRBV6-2/TRBV6-3 | - | CASSRTRPPGNEQFF
TRBJ1-6 | TRBV16 | - | CASSFRTDHNSPLHF
TRBJ2-1 | TRBV11-2 | - | CASSSPAIEQFF
TRBJ1-6 | TRBV7-2 | - | CASSFARGNSPLHF
TRBJ2-3 | TRBV18 | TRBD1 | CASSSGQFRVSSTDTQYF
TRBJ1-2 | TRBV5-6 | - | CASSLVGGAQAAHYGYTF
TRBJ1-1 | TRBV28 | - | CASSLEGTKTEAFF
TRBJ2-1 | TRBV9 | TRBD2 | CASTLAGVNEQFF
TRBJ1-2 | TRBV2 | TRBD1 | CASIIGDRGSYGYTF
TRBJ2-1 | TRBV11-3 | TRBD2 | CASSTSSGSKGNEQFF
TRBJ2-1 | TRBV6-2/TRBV6-3 | TRBD1 | CASSYGQDYNEQFF
TRBJ2-2 | TRBV30 | - | CAQMGAGANTGELFF
TRBJ1-1 | TRBV27 | - | CASSLYVNTEAFF
TRBJ1-4 | TRBV27 | TRBD1 | CASSPDRGYEKLFF
TRBJ1-2 | TRBV6-5 | - | CASSHLDRNGYTF
TRBJ2-1 | TRBV14 | TRBD2 | CASSLWTRRNEQFF
TRBJ2-1 | TRBV9 | TRBD2 | CASSVVGLQTNEQFF
TRBJ2-7 | TRBV18 | - | CASSPNPGTKVYEQYF
TRBJ2-7 | TRBV11-1 | TRBD2 | CASSLATSGRSSYEQYF
TRBJ2-2 | TRBV7-7 | - | CASSLAGGTGELFF
TRBJ2-1 | TRBV28 | TRBD2 | CASSPGLAGLYNEQFF
TRBJ2-1 | TRBV19 | TRBD2 | CASRVAGSYNEQFF
TRBJ2-1 | TRBV5-5 | - | CAGSETGYNEQFF
TRBJ1-5 | TRBV27 | - | CASSPRTGQNQPQHF
TRBJ2-5 | TRBV5-4 | TRBD2 | CASSLIGLAGVETQYF
TRBJ2-1 | TRBV19 | - | CASSIGRGPYNEQFF
TRBJ2-6 | TRBV29-1 | TRBD1 | CSGAQNRGFGANVLTF
TRBJ2-2 | TRBV9 | TRBD2 | CASSVVGEGTGELFF
TRBJ1-2 | TRBV7-2 | TRBD1 | CASSGTGGRYGYTF
TRBJ2-7 | TRBV6-5 | TRBD1 | CASSYSWTGTYEQYF
TRBJ2-3 | TRBV5-1 | - | CASSLLPRGTDTQYF
TRBJ1-5 | TRBV9 | - | CASSVGQINQPQHF
TRBJ2-3 | TRBV19 | - | CASTPRGKDTQYF
TRBJ2-3 | TRBV7-2 | - | CASSPQSGGTDTQYF
TRBJ2-7 | TRBV7-2 | TRBD2 | CASSSPPGGTWGEQYF
TRBJ2-7 | TRBV12-3/TRBV12-4 | - | CASSSLYEQYF
TRBJ2-3 | TRBV27 | - | CAGSRARRADTQYF